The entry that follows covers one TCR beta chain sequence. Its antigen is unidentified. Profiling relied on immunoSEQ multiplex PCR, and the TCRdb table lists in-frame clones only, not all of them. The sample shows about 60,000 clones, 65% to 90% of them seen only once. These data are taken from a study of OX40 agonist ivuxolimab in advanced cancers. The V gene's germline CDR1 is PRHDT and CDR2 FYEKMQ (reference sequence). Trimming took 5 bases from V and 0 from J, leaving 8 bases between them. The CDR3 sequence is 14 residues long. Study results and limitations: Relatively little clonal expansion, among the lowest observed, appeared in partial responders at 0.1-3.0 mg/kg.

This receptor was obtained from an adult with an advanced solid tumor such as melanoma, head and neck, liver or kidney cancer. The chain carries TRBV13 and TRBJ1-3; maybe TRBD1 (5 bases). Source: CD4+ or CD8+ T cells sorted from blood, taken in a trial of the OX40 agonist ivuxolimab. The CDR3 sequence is CASSQGLSGNTIYF. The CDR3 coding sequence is TGTGCCAGCAGCCAGGGACTCTCTGGAAACACCATATATTTT. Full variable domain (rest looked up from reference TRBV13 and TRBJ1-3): AAGVIQSPRHLIKEKRETATLKCYPIPRHDTVYWYQQGPGQDPQFLISFYEKMQSDKGSIPDRFSAQQFSDYHSELNMSSLELGDSALYFCASSQGLSGNTIYFGEGSWLTVV.